The 10 T cell receptor beta chains below all came from one sample that was sequenced in a study of CD8 T cells in ankylosing spondylitis (dated by TCRdb to the late 2010s). Library method: 5' RACE. The instrument was an Illumina HiSeq 2500. TCRdb reran the public reads through fastp at Q25 and MiXCR, keeping productive beta chains. Each CDR3 protein appears once, grouped with its most common genes and DNA. Within this sample are about 160,000 distinct CDR3 sequences, with 9.8% of them counted one time only. The ten largest clones capture over 13% of the sample. Input material: blood, either unsorted or a sorted T cell fraction (not recorded which). The receptor set was obtained from a female donor with ankylosing spondylitis or in good health (not recorded which).

The table lists this clonotype with many counts. V is TRBV6-4 and J is TRBJ1-1; D gene ambiguous. This CDR3 is built from 19 residues. The ends were cut back, 6 bases at V and 0 bases at J, with 26 bases in the middle. The germline V gene encodes CDR1 MRHNA and CDR2 SNTAGT. The CDR3 reads CASRTLREYSQRMNTEAFF. The CDR3 nucleotides read TGTGCCAGCAGGACACTTCGGGAGTACTCACAGAGAATGAACACTGAAGCTTTCTTT.

The genes are TRBV11-1 and TRBJ2-1; 10 bases agree with TRBD2. Germline CDR1 SGHAT, CDR2 FQDESV (reference sequence). J lost 3 bases, V lost 5 bases, and 4 bases had no gene match. The CDR3 spans 15 residues. The CDR3 loop is CASSRLAGLYNEQFF. CDR3 in DNA: TGTGCCAGCAGCCGACTAGCGGGCCTCTACAATGAGCAGTTCTTC.

This clonotype was counted many times. CDR3 region: CASSQGLSNQPQHF. CDR3 nucleotides: TGCGCCAGCAGCCAAGGTCTGAGCAATCAGCCCCAGCATTTT. The chain carries TRBV4-3 and TRBJ1-5; D remains ambiguous. Germline lookup yields CDR1 LGHNA and CDR2 YSLEER. V was pared by 1 base and J by 1 base, with 5 bases between. There are 14 residues in the CDR3.

This clonotype was counted many times. The chain uses TRBV12-3 or TRBV12-4 and TRBJ2-6; D gene ambiguous. V gave up 2 bases and J gave up 2 bases, with 4 bases separating them. The CDR3 has 14 residues. CDR3 sequence reads: CASSLQAGANVLTF. The DNA for the CDR3 is TGTGCCAGCAGTTTACAGGCTGGGGCCAACGTCCTGACTTTC.

This clonotype was counted ten times or more. The chain uses TRBV7-9 and TRBJ2-7, with TRBD2 matching 10 bases. Germline V CDR1 and CDR2: SEHNR, FQNEAQ (reference sequence). CDR3 length: 15 amino acids. With V trimmed by 6 bases and J by 2 bases, 7 bases remained unmatched. Written as DNA, the CDR3 is TGTGCCAGCAGTTTCTCTAGCGGGGGAACCTACGAGCAGTACTTC. The encoded protein is CASSFSSGGTYEQYF.

This clonotype came up a few times. CDR3 nucleotide sequence: TGTGCCAGCAGTTACTCGAACTTTGAGACCGGGGAGCTGTTTTTT. This codes for CASSYSNFETGELFF. V usage is TRBV6-5 and J usage is TRBJ2-2; D gene ambiguous. The CDR3 covers 15 residues. The V gene's germline CDR1 is MNHEY and CDR2 SVGAGI. V gave up 0 bases and J gave up 5 bases, with 10 bases separating them.

This clonotype has a count of ten or more. The chain uses TRBV5-5 and TRBJ2-7; no reliable D call. The V gene's germline CDR1 is SGHKS and CDR2 YYEKEE (reference sequence). V lost 1 base to trimming and J lost 1 base, with 12 bases between them. CDR3 length equals 15 residues. The CDR3 region has the DNA TGTGCCAGCAGCTTGTACGACAATCCTTCCTACGAGCAGTACTTC. Translated: CASSLYDNPSYEQYF.

The chain is built from TRBV20-1 and TRBJ2-7; maybe TRBD2 (5 bases). The germline gives CDR1 DFQATT, CDR2 SNEGSKA (reference sequence). The CDR3 is 13 residues long. Trimming left V 5 bases short and J 2 bases short, with 13 bases between. The CDR3 region is CSAWERNAYEQYF. The CDR3 DNA is TGCAGTGCTTGGGAGCGGAATGCCTACGAGCAGTACTTC.

This clonotype has a count of ten or more. This sequence joins TRBV6-2 or TRBV6-3 and TRBJ1-5, with D tentatively TRBD1 (6 bases). V was cut by 6 bases and J by 8 bases, with 14 bases left in between. CDR1 is MNHEY, CDR2 SVGEGT, per germline. This CDR3 spans 13 amino acids. For the CDR3, the DNA is TGTGCCAGCAGCTTCACAGGGAGGGAGCCCCAGCATTTT. As protein: CASSFTGREPQHF.

The V and J genes are TRBV16 and TRBJ2-7; 8 positions match TRBD2. This CDR3 has 13 amino acids. Germline V gene sequence: CDR1 KGHSY, CDR2 FQNENV. Trimming removed 4 bases from V and 6 bases from J; junction bases left unmatched: 5. In DNA form, the CDR3 reads TGTGCCAGCAGCCCCCGGGGGGGTCGCGAGCAGTACTTC. It codes for CASSPRGGREQYF.